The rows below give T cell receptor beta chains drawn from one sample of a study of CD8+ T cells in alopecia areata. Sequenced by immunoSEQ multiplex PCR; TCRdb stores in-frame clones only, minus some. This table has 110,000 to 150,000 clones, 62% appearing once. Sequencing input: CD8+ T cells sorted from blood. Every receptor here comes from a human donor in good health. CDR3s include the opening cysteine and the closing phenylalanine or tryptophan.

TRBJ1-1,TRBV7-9,CASSFVGTEAFF
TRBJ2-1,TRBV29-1,CSVEVPGRYNEQFF
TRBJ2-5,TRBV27,CASSSILAGIPPETQYF
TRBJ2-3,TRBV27,CASTPRGGGSIDDTQYF
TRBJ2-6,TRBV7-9,CASSLQQGAGANVLTF
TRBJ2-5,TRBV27,CASSPMGGQETQYF
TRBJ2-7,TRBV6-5,CASSYSMGSSYEQYF
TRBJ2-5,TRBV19,CASKDYRETQYF
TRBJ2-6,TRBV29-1,CSVEEGRNGANVLTF
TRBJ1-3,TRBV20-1,CSAGQRNTIYF
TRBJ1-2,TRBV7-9,CASSLSFYGYTF
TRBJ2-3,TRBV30,CAWSVADRSTDTQYF
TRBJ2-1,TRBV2,CASSSSGSYNEQFF
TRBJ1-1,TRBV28,CASSFMEVSTEAFF
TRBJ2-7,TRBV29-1,CSVELVERTYEQYF
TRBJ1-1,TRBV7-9,CASSLAVTEAFF
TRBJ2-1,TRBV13,CASSPARGAVDEQFF